Below, 24 T cell receptor beta chains from the same sample are listed, as sequenced in a study of T cell clonotyping in hematopoietic cell transplantation. This table comes from immunoSEQ multiplex PCR, and its TCRdb copy is limited to in-frame clones, with some not included. The repertoire holds about 76,000 clones, with 90% to 97% as singletons. Time point: recipient sample about 28 days before transplant, after cytoreduction. The sequenced sample was peripheral blood mononuclear cells, obtained before stem cell transplant. These TCRs come from a woman in her 50s with acute myeloid leukemia. Some clones in this sample may be carry-over from other donors' samples.

Concerning this clone: Other DNA sequences in this sample translate to the same CDR3. As DNA, the CDR3 is TGCGCCAGCAGCTTGGCAGGGGGAGGGGAGACCCAGTACTTC. It encodes CASSLAGGGETQYF. The V gene is TRBV5-1, the J gene TRBJ2-5; D tentatively reads TRBD1 or TRBD2 (7 bases each). The germline CDR1 and CDR2 sequences are SGHRS and YFSETQ. The V gene lost 0 bases and the J gene lost 5 bases, with 11 bases spanning the gap. This CDR3 is 14 amino acids long.

The rearrangement links TRBV7-6 to TRBJ2-2; TRBD1 is a possible D gene (5 bases). The CDR3 is 15 residues long. Per germline, CDR1 SGHVS and CDR2 FNYEAQ. The ends were cut back, 7 bases at V and 4 bases at J, with 16 bases in the middle. This CDR3 is CASTNRQSGTGELFF. The CDR3 nucleotides read TGTGCCAGCACCAACCGACAGTCTGGCACCGGGGAGCTGTTTTTT.

The chain links TRBV7-2 to TRBJ2-3; D uncertain. The CDR3 runs 12 residues. V was cut by 1 base and J by 6 bases, with 5 bases left in between. Looked up from germline, CDR1 is SGHTA and CDR2 is FQGNSA. This CDR3 is CASSLGLDTQYF. The CDR3 DNA sequence: TGTGCCAGCAGCTTAGGATTGGATACGCAGTATTTT.

This clone has a single count. V and J are TRBV7-3 and TRBJ1-2; 7 positions agree with TRBD1. Germline-derived CDR1 and CDR2 are SGHTA and FQGTGA. The CDR3 loop spans 15 amino acids. V shed 4 bases and J 8 bases; nucleotides not matched to a gene: 13. The CDR3 DNA reads TGTGCCAGCAGCTCATCCTCAACAGGGGCGACCGGCTACACCTTC. Translated, it gives CASSSSSTGATGYTF.

V usage is TRBV7-8 and J usage is TRBJ1-2, with TRBD1 as a possible D gene (6 bases). V was trimmed by 5 bases and J by 8 bases, leaving 21 bases between them. Germline loops: CDR1 SGHVS, CDR2 FQNEAQ. The CDR3 is made up of 15 amino acids. CDR3 sequence (DNA): TGTGCCAGCAGCCTCCTATTGACAGGAGCAGGGGGCTACACCTTC. Residues: CASSLLLTGAGGYTF.

The chain combines TRBV5-1 with TRBJ1-2; D is unresolved. Trimming pared 0 bases from V and 3 bases from J, leaving 9 bases between. This CDR3 is 14 amino acids long. CDR1 and CDR2 from the germline V gene are SGHRS and YFSETQ. Here the CDR3 reads CASSLGNTYYGYTF. Written as DNA, the CDR3 is TGCGCCAGCAGCTTGGGTAACACGTACTATGGCTACACCTTC.

The DNA of the CDR3 is TGTGCCAGCAGGAGAGAAACAGATACGCAGTATTTT. This sequence encodes CASRRETDTQYF. The V gene is TRBV7-2, the J gene TRBJ2-3; unclear D gene. This CDR3 is 12 amino acids long. CDR1 and CDR2 from the germline V gene are SGHTA and FQGNSA. The germline V and J ends were trimmed by 6 bases and 3 bases, with 7 bases remaining between them.

This clone was recorded only once. The J gene is TRBJ2-2, the V gene TRBV30, with a weak D call TRBD2 (6 bases). Per the germline V gene, CDR1 is GTSNPN and CDR2 is SVGIG (reference sequence). The V and J ends lost 0 bases and 0 bases respectively, with 11 bases between them. The CDR3 loop spans 16 amino acids. The CDR3 sequence: CAWSVGGSANTGELFF. The DNA for the CDR3 is TGTGCCTGGAGTGTGGGAGGATCCGCGAACACCGGGGAGCTGTTTTTT.

This clone was seen a single time. The rearrangement uses TRBV7-3 and TRBJ2-7; D gene ambiguous. The germline V gene encodes CDR1 SGHTA and CDR2 FQGTGA. This CDR3 has 17 residues. Trimming cost V 0 bases and J 6 bases, with 21 bases left between them. CDR3: CASSLTPLTQGAGEQYF. The CDR3 DNA reads TGTGCCAGCAGCTTAACGCCCCTAACTCAAGGCGCTGGCGAGCAGTACTTC.

The chain combines TRBV5-1 with TRBJ1-4; D is unresolved. Trimming pared 8 bases from V and 4 bases from J, leaving 15 bases between. The CDR3 has 14 residues. The V gene's germline CDR1 is SGHRS and CDR2 YFSETQ. CDR3 in DNA: TGCGCCAGTGCTGGGTCCGGGATTAATGAAAAACTGTTTTTT. It translates to CASAGSGINEKLFF.

In its sample, this clone was seen a few times. The CDR3 bases are TGTGCCAGCAGTAACCCTAGAAGGGCCGGCTACACCTTC. It is translated as CASSNPRRAGYTF. This sequence joins TRBV6-5 and TRBJ1-2; D gene uncertain. There are 13 residues in the CDR3. Germline V gene lookup returns CDR1 MNHEY and CDR2 SVGAGI. V lost 5 bases, J lost 8 bases, and 15 bases lay in between.

This rearrangement joins TRBV6-5 to TRBJ2-5; D ambiguous. Germline V gene data show CDR1 as MNHEY and CDR2 as SVGAGI. The V end was cut by 5 bases, the J end by 3 bases, with 4 bases between. The CDR3 consists of 11 residues. Written as DNA, the CDR3 is TGTGCCAGCAGTATTAAAGAGACCCAGTACTTC. This encodes CASSIKETQYF.

This clone showed up just once. This chain links TRBV6-1 with TRBJ2-6; no reliable D call. V dropped 1 base and J dropped 0 bases, with 4 bases sitting between them. The CDR3 totals 15 residues. Per the germline V gene, CDR1 is MNHNS and CDR2 is SASEGT. The CDR3 is CASSEVSSGANVLTF. The DNA for the CDR3 is TGTGCCAGCAGTGAAGTGAGCTCTGGGGCCAACGTCCTGACTTTC.

In its sample, this clone was seen a few times. CDR3 bases: TGTGCCAGCAGTTTAACAGGGGGAACTGAAGCTTTCTTT. Its translation: CASSLTGGTEAFF. The gene calls are TRBV28 and TRBJ1-1; TRBD1 matches 8 bases. This CDR3 spans 13 amino acids. Germline values: CDR1 MDHEN, CDR2 SYDVKM. Trimming cost V 2 bases and J 5 bases; bases outside gene matches: 1.

This sequence joins TRBV6-5 and TRBJ2-5, with 7 positions matching TRBD2. The V gene end was trimmed by 8 bases and the J gene end by 4 bases; junction bases not matched to a gene: 7. There are 13 residues in the CDR3. From germline, CDR1 is MNHEY and CDR2 SVGAGI. DNA for the CDR3: TGTGCCAGCGGTCGTGTAGCGGGAGAGACCCAGTACTTC. Encoded protein: CASGRVAGETQYF.

This chain links TRBV10-3 with TRBJ1-1, with D uncertain. Trimming cost V 3 bases and J 1 base, with 6 bases left between them. Germline lookup yields CDR1 ENHRY and CDR2 SYGVKD. There are 13 residues in the CDR3. This chain's CDR3 is CAISDRTNTEAFF. The CDR3 coding sequence is TGTGCCATCAGTGACAGAACGAACACTGAAGCTTTCTTT.

V gene TRBV5-1 combines with J gene TRBJ1-2, with 9 bases matching TRBD1. V lost 2 bases, J lost 7 bases, and 12 bases stayed unmatched. CDR3 length: 16 amino acids. Per germline, CDR1 SGHRS and CDR2 YFSETQ. The DNA of the CDR3 is TGCGCCAGCAGCTTTGGTCCCGGGACAGGGTTCGGTGGCTACACCTTC. It yields the protein CASSFGPGTGFGGYTF. Based on the CDR3 plus reference TRBV5-1 and TRBJ1-2, the full variable domain is KAGVTQTPRYLIKTRGQQVTLSCSPISGHRSVSWYQQTPGQGLQFLFEYFSETQRNKGNFPGRFSGRQFSNSRSEMNVSTLELGDSALYLCASSFGPGTGFGGYTFGSGTRLTVV.

The genes are TRBV30 and TRBJ1-2; D is unclear. CDR1 and CDR2 (germline): GTSNPN, SVGIG (reference sequence). The ends were cut back, 7 bases at V and 1 base at J, with 13 bases in the middle. This CDR3 is 13 amino acids long. CDR3 DNA: TGTGCCTCATCTACCGGAGATAACTATGGCTACACCTTC. This encodes CASSTGDNYGYTF.

V usage is TRBV5-8 and J usage is TRBJ1-1, with 8 bases aligning to TRBD1. This CDR3 has 15 amino acids. J was trimmed by 5 bases and V by 4 bases; bases with no gene match: 10. Germline loops: CDR1 SGHTS, CDR2 YDEGEE. The CDR3 sequence: CASSAGGAGSTEAFF. CDR3 nucleotide sequence: TGTGCCAGCAGCGCAGGGGGCGCTGGGAGTACTGAAGCTTTCTTT.

This chain joins TRBV11-1 and TRBJ1-2; 8 bases match TRBD1. Germline V gene data show CDR1 as SGHAT and CDR2 as FQDESV (reference sequence). V shed 2 bases, J shed 2 bases, and the junction held 4 bases outside the gene matches. This CDR3 is 15 amino acids long. This CDR3 is CASSLRQGTNYGYTF. As DNA, the CDR3 is TGTGCCAGCAGCTTACGACAGGGGACCAACTATGGCTACACCTTC.

The V gene is TRBV6-5, the J gene TRBJ2-7; D gene ambiguous. CDR3 length: 15 amino acids. The germline V gene encodes CDR1 MNHEY and CDR2 SVGAGI. The ends were cut back, 0 bases at V and 4 bases at J, with 13 bases in the middle. The CDR3 sequence is CASSYSKGRGYEQYF. The CDR3 coding sequence is TGTGCCAGCAGTTACTCAAAAGGACGTGGGTACGAGCAGTACTTC.

CDR3 bases: TGTGCCAGCAGCTCCCGACAGGCTTTCTATGGCTACACCTTC. Translating it yields CASSSRQAFYGYTF. The J gene is TRBJ1-2, the V gene TRBV6-5; D may be TRBD1 (6 bases). The CDR3 has 14 amino acids. The germline V gene has CDR1 MNHEY and CDR2 SVGAGI. Trimming shortened V by 6 bases and J by 4 bases, and 15 bases separated the two germline ends.

The chain carries TRBV30 and TRBJ1-1; weak D call: TRBD1 (6 bases). The CDR3 is 15 amino acids. CDR1 is GTSNPN, CDR2 SVGIG, per germline (reference sequence). Trimming left V 3 bases short and J 1 base short, with 15 bases between. In DNA form, the CDR3 reads TGTGCCTGGAGCTCCCCGACAGGACAGAACACTGAAGCTTTCTTT. Its protein is CAWSSPTGQNTEAFF.

The sample holds one count of this clone. J is TRBJ1-5 and V is TRBV2; D unclear. The germline gives CDR1 SNHLY, CDR2 FYNNEI. The CDR3 is 14 residues long. V was pared by 4 bases and J by 2 bases, with 9 bases between. CDR3 nucleotide sequence: TGTGCCAGCAGTGGGCAGTTCCGCAATCAGCCCCAGCATTTT. Encoded protein: CASSGQFRNQPQHF.